This T cell receptor (beta chain) was captured by sequencing in a study of T-cell memory formation after mild COVID-19. Study observations and caveats: Mainly in CM and EM were contracting CD4+ clones; CD8+ were in EMRA. Proof of SARS-CoV-2 specificity was absent for the second-wave clones that crested on day 37. The study found balanced CD4/CD8 in clones contracting day 15 to 85 and a CD4+ lean in later expanders.

This clonotype was seen more than once but under ten times. Antigen specificity is unknown. It was 5'RACE with constant-segment primers that produced the TCR alpha and TCR beta cDNA libraries, which carried sample barcodes and UMIs. MiXCR, applied by TCRdb to the 5' RACE reads, yields one record per CDR3 protein. Of 35,000 to 45,000 distinct CDR3 sequences in the sample, 6% to 9.5% were seen once. The CDR3 consists of 14 residues. The germline V gene encodes CDR1 SGHTA and CDR2 FQGNSA. Trimming left V 3 bases short and J 1 base short, with 9 bases between. This TCR was recovered from a man aged 18-30 years who had mild COVID-19 (a few samples of this study predate the infection). Cell type and time point are not known. V and J are TRBV7-2 and TRBJ1-2; D is ambiguous. The sample consisted of PBMCs or a T cell subset sorted from them (not recorded which). CDR3 region: CASSLITSNYGYTF. The CDR3 DNA follows: TGTGCCAGCAGCTTGATCACCAGTAACTATGGCTACACCTTC.